Shown below are 15 T cell receptor beta chains from a single sample sequenced in a study of regulatory T cells in long-lasting Graves disease (dated by TCRdb to the early 2020s). Per the publication, the time point label means: persistent/refractory GD, antithyroid drugs over 5 years with positive TRAb. For both TCR sequencing and RNA sequencing, RNA was extracted from PBMCs using TRIzol. The library was prepared using multiplex PCR. Sequenced on an Illumina HiSeq 4000. CDR3 regions were amplified by Arm-PCR with iRepertoire HTBI primers to construct TCR beta libraries. TCRdb cleaned the public reads at Q25 with fastp, built clones with MiXCR and kept in-frame beta chains. Merged by CDR3 protein, the rows form single entries marked with the most common genes and DNA. Across this sample there are over 250,000 distinct CDR3 sequences, with 20% to 25% seen only once. Clones ranked in the top ten supply 56% of the sample.

Sequenced material: peripheral blood mononuclear cells (PBMCs), taken when the disease was refractory, from a patient treated with antithyroid drugs. The receptors stem from a female donor with Graves disease.

This clonotype showed up many times. This chain connects TRBV3-1 to TRBJ2-5; D may be TRBD1 (5 bases). The V gene lost 0 bases and the J gene lost 4 bases, with 12 bases spanning the gap. The CDR3 consists of 15 residues. CDR1 and CDR2 (germline): LGHDT, YNNKEL (reference sequence). The CDR3 sequence is CASSQEFQGSETQYF. In DNA, the CDR3 is TGTGCCAGCAGCCAAGAGTTCCAGGGATCAGAGACCCAGTACTTC.

There are many counts of this clonotype. The chain joins TRBV30 to TRBJ2-5; 7 bases line up with TRBD2. The CDR3 runs to 13 residues. Trimming took 2 bases from V and 4 from J; bases not matched to a gene: 4. Germline V gene sequence: CDR1 GTSNPN, CDR2 SVGIG (reference sequence). In nucleotides, the CDR3 is TGTGCCTGGAGTTCGGGAGGACGAGAGACCCAGTACTTC. This encodes CAWSSGGRETQYF.

This clonotype was counted at least ten times. The chain combines TRBV9 with TRBJ2-7, with 9 bases fitting TRBD1. The CDR3 spans 14 residues. Trimming took 5 bases from V and 4 from J; bases not matched to a gene: 7. Germline CDR1 is SGDLS and CDR2 is YYNGEE. The CDR3, as DNA: TGTGCCAGCAGTGCCGGGACAGGGCGTTACGAGCAGTACTTC. Encoded protein: CASSAGTGRYEQYF.

This chain connects TRBV7-9 to TRBJ2-1, with TRBD1 identical over 7 bases. Per germline, CDR1 SEHNR and CDR2 FQNEAQ (reference sequence). There are 17 residues in the CDR3. V trimming: 0 bases; J trimming: 8 bases; junction bases outside the gene matches: 13. Written as DNA, the CDR3 is TGTGCCAGCAGCTTAGCGAGGACAGGCGGCGGACGGGATGAGCAGTTCTTC. It codes for CASSLARTGGGRDEQFF.

As for this clonotype: Just one base apart from a much larger clone, this may be a read error. The chain combines TRBV2 with TRBJ1-1; D gene unclear. Germline V gives CDR1 SNHLY, CDR2 FYNNEI. The CDR3 covers 12 residues. The CDR3 sequence is CASRPGGTETFF. For the CDR3, the DNA is TGTGCCAGCAGGCCCGGTGGCACTGAAACTTTCTTT.

This clonotype has ten or more counts. V usage is TRBV6-1 and J usage is TRBJ2-7; D may be TRBD1 or TRBD2 (5 bases each). The CDR3 sequence is 15 residues long. Germline CDR1 and CDR2: MNHNS and SASEGT. Trimming stripped 4 bases from V and 0 bases from J, with 13 bases between. The CDR3 sequence is CASSGGTESSYEQYF. The DNA for the CDR3 is TGTGCCAGCAGTGGTGGGACGGAGAGCTCCTACGAGCAGTACTTC.

This clonotype showed up many times. The rearrangement joins TRBV6-1 to TRBJ2-7; 13 nucleotides match TRBD2. V lost 6 bases to trimming and J lost 3 bases; unmatched junction nucleotides: 2. The CDR3 sequence is 14 residues long. CDR1 MNHNS and CDR2 SASEGT come from the germline V gene. CDR3 nucleotides: TGTGCCAGCAGGGGACTAGCGGGGATCTACGAGCAGTACTTC. Its translation is CASRGLAGIYEQYF.

The chain couples TRBV4-3 to TRBJ1-6; D gene ambiguous. The CDR3 covers 18 residues. Germline V gives CDR1 LGHNA, CDR2 YSLEER. The V gene lost 0 bases and the J gene lost 2 bases, with 14 bases spanning the gap. The CDR3 loop reads CASSQEVAASAYNSPLHF. Here the CDR3 DNA reads TGCGCCAGCAGCCAAGAGGTGGCGGCTAGTGCCTATAATTCACCCCTCCACTTT.

Ten or more counts support this clonotype. The gene calls are TRBV27 and TRBJ1-2; 10 bases are a match to TRBD1. With 7 bases clipped from V and 10 bases from J, the junction kept 6 bases outside the gene matches. CDR1 MNHEY and CDR2 SMNVEV come from the germline V gene (reference sequence). The CDR3 runs to 12 residues. Here the CDR3 DNA reads TGTGCCAGCACGGGGACAGGGGAAGTCTACACCTTC. It is translated as CASTGTGEVYTF.

This clonotype was recorded many times. The chain carries TRBV7-9 and TRBJ2-7; TRBD2 might be the D (5 bases). Germline CDR1 is SEHNR and CDR2 is FQNEAQ (reference sequence). Trimming pared 4 bases from V and 3 bases from J, leaving 10 bases between. The CDR3 spans 13 residues. In DNA, the CDR3 is TGTGCCAGCAGCTCCGGACTCGGCTACGAGCAGTACTTC. Its protein product is CASSSGLGYEQYF.

The chain combines TRBV29-1 with TRBJ2-7; 11 nucleotides match TRBD1. Per the germline V gene, CDR1 is SQVTM and CDR2 is ANQGSEA. The CDR3 has 14 amino acids. V shed 3 bases and J 6 bases; nucleotides not matched to a gene: 7. The CDR3 protein is CSVETGTGGREQYF. CDR3 sequence (DNA): TGCAGCGTTGAGACCGGGACAGGGGGTCGCGAGCAGTACTTC.

A word on this clonotype: A read error may produce the germline difference seen at one junction end. The rearrangement uses TRBV6-4 and TRBJ2-2; the D gene is possibly TRBD2 (5 bases). The length of the CDR3 is 13 residues. The germline V gene has CDR1 MRHNA and CDR2 SNTAGT. The CDR3 region is CASSYSVPGELVF. The CDR3 DNA follows: TGTGCCAGCAGTTACTCTGTTCCCGGGGAGCTGGTTTTT.

V gene TRBV20-1 combines with J gene TRBJ1-1, with no clear D. The germline V and J ends were trimmed by 4 bases and 0 bases, with 12 bases remaining between them. The CDR3 sequence is 14 residues long. From germline, CDR1 is DFQATT and CDR2 SNEGSKA (reference sequence). CDR3 loop: CSATPPPMNTEAFF. The CDR3 DNA is TGCAGTGCTACCCCCCCACCGATGAACACTGAAGCTTTCTTT.

This sequence joins TRBV29-1 and TRBJ2-6, with 10 nucleotides matching TRBD1. The CDR3 extends over 18 amino acids. V shed 8 bases, J shed 2 bases, and the junction held 15 bases outside the gene matches. Germline-derived CDR1 and CDR2 are SQVTM and ANQGSEA. CDR3 protein: CSPYTSDRGLPGANVLTF. In nucleotides, the CDR3 is TGCAGCCCATACACCAGCGACAGGGGGCTACCTGGGGCCAACGTCCTGACTTTC.

As for this clonotype: A much more abundant neighbour one base away suggests this may be a read error. The chain couples TRBV6-1 to TRBJ1-6; D perhaps matches TRBD1 (5 bases). The CDR3 is 15 amino acids. Germline V gene data show CDR1 as MNHNS and CDR2 as SASEGT. CDR3 amino acids: CASSGQRTYNSSLHF. Written as DNA, the CDR3 is TGTGCCAGCAGTGGACAGCGCACCTATAATTCATCCCTCCACTTT.